Following are 12 T cell receptor beta chains from one sample sequenced in a study of shared clonotypes between healthy human individuals. Profiled with immunoSEQ multiplex PCR; TCRdb holds only in-frame clones, not every one. The sample shows some 2,100,000 clones, more than 85% of them seen only once. Terminally differentiated effector memory CD45RA+ cells were excluded by CCR7 positive selection of CD45RO-negative cells. Sequencing used naive CD8+ T cells from PBMCs. The receptors were sampled from a man aged 18 to 30 in good health. Some clones in this sample may be carry-over from other donors' samples.

The chain joins TRBV5-6 to TRBJ1-2; the D is unclear. V was trimmed by 4 bases and J by 7 bases, leaving 8 bases between them. This CDR3 comprises 11 residues. CDR1 and CDR2 (germline): SGHDT, YYEEEE. CDR3 region: CASSAATGYTF. CDR3 nucleotides: TGTGCCAGCAGCGCTGCCACTGGCTACACCTTC.

V and J are TRBV29-1 and TRBJ1-2, with 8 bases lining up with TRBD1. Germline CDR1 and CDR2: SQVTM and ANQGSEA. The CDR3 has 18 amino acids. The junction had 16 bases not matched to a gene; V was cut back by 0 bases and J by 4 bases. The CDR3: CSVEELAGTGVLVYGYTF. The CDR3 DNA sequence: TGCAGCGTTGAAGAACTAGCCGGGACAGGTGTCCTTGTCTATGGCTACACCTTC.

This clone occurred once. V usage is TRBV30 and J usage is TRBJ2-3, with TRBD2 as a possible D gene (7 bases). Trimming shortened V by 2 bases and J by 6 bases, and 15 bases separated the two germline ends. CDR1 and CDR2 from the germline V gene are GTSNPN and SVGIG (reference sequence). The CDR3 has 14 residues. The CDR3, as DNA: TGTGCCTGGAGTACGGGGGGCGCGGCGGATACGCAGTATTTT. It yields the protein CAWSTGGAADTQYF.

This chain links TRBV6-1 with TRBJ2-7, with D perhaps matching TRBD1 (6 bases). This CDR3 comprises 12 residues. Germline V CDR1 and CDR2: MNHNS, SASEGT. Trimming left V 8 bases short and J 6 bases short, with 14 bases between. The CDR3 coding sequence is TGTGCCAGCTCGGACAGCCGCCGCGAGCAGTACTTC. Translation gives CASSDSRREQYF.

V is TRBV9 and J is TRBJ2-3, with a possible D match to TRBD2 (7 bases). Trimming removed 3 bases from V and 1 base from J, with 18 bases in between. CDR3 length: 17 residues. Germline V gene lookup returns CDR1 SGDLS and CDR2 YYNGEE. The CDR3 bases are TGTGCCAGCAGCGCGAACTATCGGGGGGCGCGCACAGATACGCAGTATTTT. Translated, it gives CASSANYRGARTDTQYF.

This rearrangement joins TRBV7-9 to TRBJ2-7, with TRBD2 matching 11 bases. The CDR3 is 15 residues long. From germline, CDR1 is SEHNR and CDR2 FQNEAQ (reference sequence). With 4 bases clipped from V and 1 base from J, the junction kept 3 bases outside the gene matches. The DNA of the CDR3 is TGTGCCAGCAGCTCGGCTAGCGGGAGGTCCTACGAGCAGTACTTC. It encodes CASSSASGRSYEQYF.

The V call is TRBV4-3, the J call TRBJ2-1, with a weak D call TRBD2 (5 bases). Germline V lookup: CDR1 LGHNA, CDR2 YSLEER. Between the trimmed V and J ends, which lost 4 bases and 8 bases, there was a span of 15 bases. This CDR3 contains 14 residues. This CDR3 reads CASSPTLGLDEQFF. The CDR3 bases are TGCGCCAGCAGCCCCACACTAGGTTTGGATGAGCAGTTCTTC.

The gene calls are TRBV2 and TRBJ2-7; the match to TRBD2 covers 9 bases. Germline CDR1 SNHLY, CDR2 FYNNEI. V gave up 10 bases and J gave up 2 bases; unmatched junction bases: 6. CDR3 size: 13 residues. CDR3 sequence (DNA): TGTGCCACCAATAGCGGGAGAACCTACGAGCAGTACTTC. This gives the protein CATNSGRTYEQYF.

The V call is TRBV29-1, the J call TRBJ2-2, with a weak D call TRBD1 (5 bases). V was cut by 6 bases and J by 8 bases, with 13 bases left in between. The CDR3 sequence is 12 residues long. The germline V gene encodes CDR1 SQVTM and CDR2 ANQGSEA. The CDR3 coding sequence is TGCAGCGTCCCCCTCAGGGCGGGGGAGCTGTTTTTT. Amino acid sequence: CSVPLRAGELFF.

This sequence joins TRBV7-9 and TRBJ1-1, with 7 bases fitting TRBD1. CDR3 length equals 14 residues. V shed 1 base and J 7 bases; nucleotides not matched to a gene: 6. Germline assignment: CDR1 SEHNR and CDR2 FQNEAQ (reference sequence). CDR3 coding DNA: TGTGCCAGCAGCTTAGTTGCTACAGGGGTTGAAGCTTTCTTT. Protein sequence: CASSLVATGVEAFF.

This chain joins TRBV27 and TRBJ2-3; 11 bases fit TRBD1. This CDR3 spans 14 amino acids. After removal of 10 bases from V and 0 bases from J, the junction contained 3 bases not matched to a gene. Germline CDR1 is MNHEY and CDR2 is SMNVEV (reference sequence). CDR3 amino acids: CATRDRGSTDTQYF. Here the CDR3 DNA reads TGTGCCACCAGGGACAGGGGGAGCACAGATACGCAGTATTTT.

V gene TRBV25-1 combines with J gene TRBJ2-7; TRBD2 is a possible D gene (5 bases). The CDR3 spans 12 residues. Deletions cut 0 bases from V and 6 bases from J, with 6 bases between. Per germline, CDR1 MGHDK and CDR2 SYGVNS. The CDR3 spells CASSEYEGEQYF. DNA of the CDR3: TGTGCCAGCAGTGAATATGAGGGCGAGCAGTACTTC.